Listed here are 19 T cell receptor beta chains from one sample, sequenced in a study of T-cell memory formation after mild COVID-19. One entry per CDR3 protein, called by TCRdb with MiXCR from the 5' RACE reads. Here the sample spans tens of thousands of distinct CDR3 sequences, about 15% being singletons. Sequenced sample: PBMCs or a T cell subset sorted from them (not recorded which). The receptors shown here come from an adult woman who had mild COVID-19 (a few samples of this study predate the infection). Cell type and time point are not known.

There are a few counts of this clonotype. CDR3 amino acids: CASSQGQGVENTEAFF. The CDR3 DNA reads as TGCGCCAGCAGCCAGGGACAGGGGGTTGAAAACACTGAAGCTTTCTTT. The chain joins TRBV5-1 to TRBJ1-1; 11 bases agree with TRBD1. The CDR3 is 16 amino acids. The germline V gene encodes CDR1 SGHRS and CDR2 YFSETQ. J lost 2 bases, V lost 4 bases, and 7 bases had no gene match. The complete variable domain, with remaining parts taken from reference TRBV5-1 and TRBJ1-1, reads KAGVTQTPRYLIKTRGQQVTLSCSPISGHRSVSWYQQTPGQGLQFLFEYFSETQRNKGNFPGRFSGRQFSNSRSEMNVSTLELGDSALYLCASSQGQGVENTEAFFGQGTRLTVV.

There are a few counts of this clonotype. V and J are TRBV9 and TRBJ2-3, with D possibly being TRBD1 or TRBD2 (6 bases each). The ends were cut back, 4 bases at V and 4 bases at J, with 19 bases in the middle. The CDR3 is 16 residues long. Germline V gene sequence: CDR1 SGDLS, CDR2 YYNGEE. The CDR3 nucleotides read TGTGCCAGCAGCCCTCTCTTCGGGGGCGGGGCAGATACGCAGTATTTT. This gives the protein CASSPLFGGGADTQYF.

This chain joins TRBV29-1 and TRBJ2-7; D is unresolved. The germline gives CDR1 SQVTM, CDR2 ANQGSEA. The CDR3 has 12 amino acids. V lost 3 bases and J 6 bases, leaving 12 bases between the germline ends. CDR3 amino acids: CSVEARGSEQYF. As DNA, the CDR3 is TGCAGCGTTGAGGCTCGTGGGTCCGAGCAGTACTTC.

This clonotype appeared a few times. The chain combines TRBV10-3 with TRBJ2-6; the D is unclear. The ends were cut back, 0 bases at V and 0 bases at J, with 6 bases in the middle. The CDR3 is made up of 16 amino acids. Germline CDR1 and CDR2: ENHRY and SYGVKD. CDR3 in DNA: TGTGCCATCAGTGAGTCGAATGACTCTGGGGCCAACGTCCTGACTTTC. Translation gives CAISESNDSGANVLTF.

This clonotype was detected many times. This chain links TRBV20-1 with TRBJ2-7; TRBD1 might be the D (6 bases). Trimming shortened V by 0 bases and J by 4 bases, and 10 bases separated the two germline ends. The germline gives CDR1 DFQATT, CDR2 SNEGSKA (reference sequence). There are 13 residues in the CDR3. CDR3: CSARDRTVYEQYF. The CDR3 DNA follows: TGCAGTGCTAGAGACAGGACAGTGTACGAGCAGTACTTC.

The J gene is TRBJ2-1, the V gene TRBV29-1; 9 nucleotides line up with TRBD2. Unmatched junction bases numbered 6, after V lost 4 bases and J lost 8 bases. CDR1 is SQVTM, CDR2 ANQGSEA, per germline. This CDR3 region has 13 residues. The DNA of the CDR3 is TGCAGCGTTGGTTTTAGCGGGAGCCATGAGCAGTTCTTC. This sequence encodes CSVGFSGSHEQFF.

The CDR3 DNA reads TGCGCCAGCAGTGAGCCCCCTAGCGATACGCAGTATTTT. Translating it yields CASSEPPSDTQYF. The chain joins TRBV10-2 to TRBJ2-3; D possibly corresponds to TRBD2 (5 bases). Trimming shortened V by 2 bases and J by 6 bases, and 9 bases separated the two germline ends. This CDR3 has 13 residues. CDR1 WSHSY and CDR2 SAAADI come from the germline V gene.

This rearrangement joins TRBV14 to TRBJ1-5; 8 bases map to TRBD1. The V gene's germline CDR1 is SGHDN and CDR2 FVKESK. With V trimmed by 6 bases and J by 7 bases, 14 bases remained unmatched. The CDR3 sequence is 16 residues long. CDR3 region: CASRQGELRLGQPQHF. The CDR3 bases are TGTGCCAGCAGACAGGGGGAGCTCCGACTCGGCCAGCCCCAGCATTTT.

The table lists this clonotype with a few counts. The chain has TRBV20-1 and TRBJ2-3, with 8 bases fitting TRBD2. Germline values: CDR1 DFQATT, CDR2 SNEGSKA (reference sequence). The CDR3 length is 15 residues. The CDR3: CSARRTSGSTDTQYF. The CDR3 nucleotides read TGCAGCGCCAGGAGAACTAGCGGCAGCACAGATACGCAGTATTTT.

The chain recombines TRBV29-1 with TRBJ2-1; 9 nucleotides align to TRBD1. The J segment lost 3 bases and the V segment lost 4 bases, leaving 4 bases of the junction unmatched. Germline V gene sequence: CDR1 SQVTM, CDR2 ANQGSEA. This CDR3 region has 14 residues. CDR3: CSVAGQGYYNEQFF. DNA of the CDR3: TGCAGCGTTGCCGGACAGGGGTACTACAATGAGCAGTTCTTC.

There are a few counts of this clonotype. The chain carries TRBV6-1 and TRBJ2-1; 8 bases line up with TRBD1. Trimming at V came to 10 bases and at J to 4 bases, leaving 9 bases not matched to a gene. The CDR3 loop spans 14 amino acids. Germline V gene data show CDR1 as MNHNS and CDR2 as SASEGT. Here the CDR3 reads CATPADRGYNEQFF. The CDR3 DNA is TGTGCCACCCCCGCTGACAGGGGATACAATGAGCAGTTCTTC.

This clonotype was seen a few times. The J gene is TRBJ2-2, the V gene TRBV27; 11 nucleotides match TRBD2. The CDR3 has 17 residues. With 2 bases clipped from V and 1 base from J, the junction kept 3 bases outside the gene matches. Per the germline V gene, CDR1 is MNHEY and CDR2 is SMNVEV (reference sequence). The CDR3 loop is CASSLGLAGGNTGELFF. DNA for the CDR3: TGTGCCAGCAGTTTAGGTCTAGCGGGGGGGAACACCGGGGAGCTGTTTTTT.

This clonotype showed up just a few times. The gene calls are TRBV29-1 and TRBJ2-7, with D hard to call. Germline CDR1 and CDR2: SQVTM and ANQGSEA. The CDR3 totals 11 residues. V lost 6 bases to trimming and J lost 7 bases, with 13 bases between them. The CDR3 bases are TGCAGCGTCCCCCTTAGGTGGGAGCAGTACTTC. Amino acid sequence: CSVPLRWEQYF.

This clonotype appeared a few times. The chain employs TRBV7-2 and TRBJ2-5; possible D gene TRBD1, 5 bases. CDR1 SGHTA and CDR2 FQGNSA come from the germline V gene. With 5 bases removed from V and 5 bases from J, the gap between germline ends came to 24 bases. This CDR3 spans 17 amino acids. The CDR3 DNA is TGTGCCAGCAGCATCGATACCCCCGTCCCGAAGGGGGAGACCCAGTACTTC. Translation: CASSIDTPVPKGETQYF.

The CDR3 DNA is TGTGCCAGCAGGGAACAGGACTATAGCAATCAGCCCCAGCATTTT. Amino acid sequence: CASREQDYSNQPQHF. The V call is TRBV2, the J call TRBJ1-5; possibly TRBD1 for D (5 bases). V was cut by 6 bases and J by 0 bases, with 12 bases left in between. The CDR3 contains 15 residues. CDR1 is SNHLY, CDR2 FYNNEI, per germline.

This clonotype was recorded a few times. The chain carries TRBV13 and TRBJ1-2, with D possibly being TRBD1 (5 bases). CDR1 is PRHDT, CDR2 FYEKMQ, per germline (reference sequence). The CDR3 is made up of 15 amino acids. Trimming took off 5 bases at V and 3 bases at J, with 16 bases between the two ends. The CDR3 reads CASSPPTGVDYGYTF. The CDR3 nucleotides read TGTGCCAGCAGCCCGCCTACGGGGGTGGACTATGGCTACACCTTC.

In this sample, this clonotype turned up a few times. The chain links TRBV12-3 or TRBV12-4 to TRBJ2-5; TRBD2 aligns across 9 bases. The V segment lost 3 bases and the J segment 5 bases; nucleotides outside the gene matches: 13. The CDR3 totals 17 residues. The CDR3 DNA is TGTGCCAGCAGTTTTAGCGGACTAGCGCCTATTGGGGAGACCCAGTACTTC. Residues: CASSFSGLAPIGETQYF.

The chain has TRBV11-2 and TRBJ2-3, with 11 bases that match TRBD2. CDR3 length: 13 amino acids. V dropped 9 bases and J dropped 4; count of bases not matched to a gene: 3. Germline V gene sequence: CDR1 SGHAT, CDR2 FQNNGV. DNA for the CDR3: TGTGCCAGTAGCGGGGGGGCCCCAGATACGCAGTATTTT. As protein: CASSGGAPDTQYF.

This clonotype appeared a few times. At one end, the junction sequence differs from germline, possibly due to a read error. In DNA, the CDR3 is TGTGCCAGCAGTCAGCCCCAGCATTTT. Its protein product is CASSQPQHF. The J gene is TRBJ1-5, the V gene TRBV9; D unresolved. CDR3 length equals 9 residues. Germline CDR1 SGDLS, CDR2 YYNGEE.